The 13 T cell receptor beta chains listed next were all sequenced from one sample in a study of technical replicates of blood from a handful of donors (dated by TCRdb to between 2016 and 2019). Library preparation employed the immunoSEQ multiplex PCR assay. The immuneACCESS repertoire file appears here via TCRdb, limited to in-frame rearrangements. These files lack a portion of the clones; in checked studies, under half of the deficit traces to unresolved V genes, and the cause of the others is not known. The sample profile shows 15,000 to 19,000 clones; approximately 84% of them were found once. The ten largest clones capture about an eighth of the sample. The material sequenced was PBMCs. These receptors came from a human donor in good health.

The chain links TRBV7-9 to TRBJ1-1; 7 bases agree with TRBD1. Germline CDR1 reads SEHNR; CDR2 reads FQNEAQ (reference sequence). CDR3 size: 15 residues. Trimming cost V 5 bases and J 1 base; bases outside gene matches: 7. As DNA, the CDR3 is TGTGCCAGCAGCATACAGGGGAGCAGGAACACTGAAGCTTTCTTT. Amino acid sequence: CASSIQGSRNTEAFF.

The chain is built from TRBV10-3 and TRBJ1-1, with TRBD1 matching 9 bases. The germline V gene has CDR1 ENHRY and CDR2 SYGVKD. CDR3 length: 14 amino acids. Germline trimming cut 2 bases from V and 4 bases from J; bases unmatched to any gene: 2. CDR3 residues: CAISELTGGTEAFF. CDR3 in DNA: TGTGCCATCAGTGAGCTGACAGGGGGCACTGAAGCTTTCTTT.

The V call is TRBV7-2, the J call TRBJ2-7; TRBD2 aligns across 11 bases. Germline assignment: CDR1 SGHTA and CDR2 FQGNSA. This CDR3 has 15 residues. J was trimmed by 4 bases and V by 1 base; bases with no gene match: 3. As DNA, the CDR3 is TGTGCCAGCAGCTTAGTAGCGGGAGGGGCATACGAGCAGTACTTC. Encoded protein: CASSLVAGGAYEQYF.

V gene TRBV28 combines with J gene TRBJ1-1; a weak D match, TRBD1 (5 bases). The CDR3 loop spans 15 amino acids. Trimming left V 5 bases short and J 2 bases short, with 15 bases between. The germline V gene encodes CDR1 MDHEN and CDR2 SYDVKM. CDR3 sequence reads: CASSLYGASNTEAFF. CDR3 DNA sequence: TGTGCCAGCAGTCTCTATGGGGCCTCTAACACTGAAGCTTTCTTT.

The table lists this clone with a count of one. The rearrangement joins TRBV7-8 to TRBJ1-2; D gene unclear. CDR1 SGHVS and CDR2 FQNEAQ come from the germline V gene. V gave up 5 bases and J gave up 6 bases, with 19 bases separating them. The CDR3 is 15 residues long. CDR3 sequence reads: CASSLSTEGRNGYTF. CDR3 nucleotide sequence: TGTGCCAGCAGCCTATCAACAGAGGGTCGGAATGGCTACACCTTC.

This chain links TRBV2 with TRBJ2-2; 11 bases are a match to TRBD2. J gave up 0 bases and V 2 bases, and 8 bases lay outside the gene matches. This CDR3 is built from 19 residues. In germline, CDR1 is SNHLY, CDR2 FYNNEI. The CDR3 region is CASSELASGRSSNTGELFF. CDR3 nucleotides: TGTGCCAGCAGTGAATTGGCTAGCGGGAGGTCCTCGAACACCGGGGAGCTGTTTTTT.

V usage is TRBV9 and J usage is TRBJ1-3, with unresolved D. The CDR3 consists of 15 residues. Trimming shortened V by 0 bases and J by 0 bases, and 7 bases separated the two germline ends. CDR1 is SGDLS and CDR2 is YYNGEE in the germline V gene. CDR3 in DNA: TGTGCCAGCAGCGTAGATCCCAGCTCTGGAAACACCATATATTTT. The encoded protein is CASSVDPSSGNTIYF. Based on the CDR3 plus reference TRBV9 and TRBJ1-3, the full variable domain is DSGVTQTPKHLITATGQRVTLRCSPRSGDLSVYWYQQSLDQGLQFLIQYYNGEERAKGNILERFSAQQFPDLHSELNLSSLELGDSALYFCASSVDPSSGNTIYFGEGSWLTVV.

V usage is TRBV27 and J usage is TRBJ2-7, with a tentative D call TRBD1 (6 bases). The V end was cut by 7 bases, the J end by 3 bases, with 19 bases between. The CDR3 loop spans 15 amino acids. CDR1 MNHEY and CDR2 SMNVEV come from the germline V gene (reference sequence). This CDR3 is CASMDRTVTSYEQYF. The CDR3 DNA reads as TGTGCCAGCATGGACCGGACAGTAACGAGCTACGAGCAGTACTTC.

CDR3 nucleotides: TGTGCCAGTAGTATTTTGACGGGAACCCAGACAGATACGCAGTATTTT. It encodes CASSILTGTQTDTQYF. The rearrangement links TRBV19 to TRBJ2-3; tentative D call: TRBD2 (5 bases). Trimming stripped 3 bases from V and 3 bases from J, with 16 bases between. The CDR3 sequence is 16 residues long. CDR1 LNHDA and CDR2 SQIVND come from the germline V gene (reference sequence). Looking up the rest from reference TRBV19 and TRBJ2-3 gives the full variable domain: DGGITQSPKYLFRKEGQNVTLSCEQNLNHDAMYWYRQDPGQGLRLIYYSQIVNDFQKGDIAEGYSVSREKKESFPLTVTSAQKNPTAFYLCASSILTGTQTDTQYFGPGTRLTVL.

This chain joins TRBV7-2 and TRBJ1-2, with 9 nucleotides matching TRBD1. There are 15 residues in the CDR3. The trim removed 2 bases at V and 6 bases at J, leaving 7 bases unmatched. Germline loops: CDR1 SGHTA, CDR2 FQGNSA. The CDR3 sequence is CASSLNWDRVNGYTF. The CDR3 nucleotides read TGTGCCAGCAGCTTAAATTGGGACAGGGTTAATGGCTACACCTTC.

This chain joins TRBV11-3 and TRBJ1-1; the match to TRBD1 covers 8 bases. The germline V gene encodes CDR1 SGHNT and CDR2 YENEEA. J was trimmed by 4 bases and V by 8 bases; bases with no gene match: 3. The CDR3 contains 12 residues. CDR3 residues: CASGRGLTEAFF. The CDR3 DNA sequence: TGTGCCAGCGGCAGGGGGCTCACTGAAGCTTTCTTT.

The chain recombines TRBV10-2 with TRBJ1-5; 10 bases fit TRBD1. The trim removed 9 bases at V and 8 bases at J, leaving 7 bases unmatched. CDR3 length: 13 amino acids. Germline CDR1 and CDR2: WSHSY and SAAADI. The CDR3 DNA follows: TGCGCCAGTACAGACAGGGGGCGAGAGCCCCAGCATTTT. As protein: CASTDRGREPQHF.

The chain employs TRBV5-4 and TRBJ2-1; TRBD2 might be the D (6 bases). The CDR3 contains 13 residues. The V gene's germline CDR1 is SGHNT and CDR2 YYREEE (reference sequence). The ends were cut back, 10 bases at V and 5 bases at J, with 16 bases in the middle. The CDR3 nucleotides read TGTGCCCCCGGGAGCAGAAACGACAATGAGCAGTTCTTC. It yields the protein CAPGSRNDNEQFF. Combining the CDR3 with reference TRBV5-4 and TRBJ2-1 gives the whole variable domain ETGVTQSPTHLIKTRGQQVTLRCSSQSGHNTVSWYQQALGQGPQFIFQYYREEENGRGNFPPRFSGLQFPNYSSELNVNALELDDSALYLCAPGSRNDNEQFFGPGTRLTVL.